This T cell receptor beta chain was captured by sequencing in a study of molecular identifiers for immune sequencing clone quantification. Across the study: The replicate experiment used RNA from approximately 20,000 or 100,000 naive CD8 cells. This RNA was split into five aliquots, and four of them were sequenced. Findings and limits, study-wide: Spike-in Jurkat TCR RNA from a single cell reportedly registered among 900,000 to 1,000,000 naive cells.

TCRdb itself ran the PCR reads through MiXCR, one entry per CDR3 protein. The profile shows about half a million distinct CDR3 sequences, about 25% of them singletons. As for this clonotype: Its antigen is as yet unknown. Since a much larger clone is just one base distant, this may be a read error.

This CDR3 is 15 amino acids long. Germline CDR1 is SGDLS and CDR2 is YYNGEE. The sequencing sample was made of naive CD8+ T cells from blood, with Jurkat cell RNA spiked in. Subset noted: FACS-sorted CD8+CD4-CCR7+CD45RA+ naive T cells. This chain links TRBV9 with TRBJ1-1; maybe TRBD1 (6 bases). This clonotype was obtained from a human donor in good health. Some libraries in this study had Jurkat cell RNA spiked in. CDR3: CASSVVGGGGTGAFF. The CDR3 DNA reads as TGTGCCAGCAGCGTAGTTGGGGGCGGTGGCACTGGAGCTTTCTTT.